This T cell receptor (beta chain) was sequenced for a study of beta chain features in type 1 diabetes. Study observations and caveats: Whether HLA type influences TCRB rearrangement remained unresolved here. Among type 1 diabetes patients, VDJ junctions had fewer insertions and more deletions. PCR might show a preference for shorter templates, equally across patients and controls.

Trimming shortened V by 2 bases and J by 8 bases, and 12 bases separated the two germline ends. The CDR3 has 13 residues. Germline assignment: CDR1 MNHNY and CDR2 SVGAGI (reference sequence). The authors reverse transcribed all of the isolated RNA, so sequencing captured expressed TCRB transcripts. Sequencing used immunoSEQ multiplex PCR; TCRdb keeps in-frame clones, though not all of them. The repertoire has about 410,000 clones, approximately 13% of them found once; the top ten carry roughly 0.035%. Concerning this clone itself: As yet, its antigen is unknown.

Donors underwent one heparinised blood draw, about 120 mL on average. The receptor was isolated from a man under 40 in good health. The sample was naive CD4+ T cells from blood. The chain recombines TRBV6-6 with TRBJ1-2; no reliable D call. The DNA of the CDR3 is TGTGCCAGCAGTTACGAGGCCCTGCGAGGCTACACCTTC. Protein: CASSYEALRGYTF.